This T cell receptor beta chain emerged from a study of cytomegalovirus exposure and HLA in healthy donors. This clone showed up just a few times. Its specificity is not known. With 60 Vbeta and 13 Jbeta primers, the PCR was carried out. Here immunoSEQ multiplex PCR was the method, and the copy in TCRdb shows in-frame clones only, minus some. Of roughly 180,000 clones in the sample, roughly 80% were seen once. Whole-study results and caveats: A highly shared variant cluster was judged a likely technical artifact.

The sample comprised PBMCs. This TCR was recovered from a female donor in good health and CMV-seronegative.

The DNA of the CDR3 is TGTGCCAGCAGCTTAGATAGCGGGGGCGAAGCTTTCTTT. Residues: CASSLDSGGEAFF. The chain recombines TRBV11-2 with TRBJ1-1, with D perhaps TRBD1 (6 bases). V was cut by 0 bases and J by 8 bases, with 10 bases left in between. Germline assignment: CDR1 SGHAT and CDR2 FQNNGV. This CDR3 comprises 13 residues.